This is a list of T cell receptor beta chains from one sample in a study of blood T cell repertoires in COVID-19. This table comes from immunoSEQ multiplex PCR, and its TCRdb copy is limited to in-frame clones, with some not included. The sample records some 280,000 clones, roughly 90% being singletons. Sample: peripheral blood. The receptors stem from a woman between 25 and 40 years old with active or convalescent COVID-19. Both conserved end residues are part of each CDR3. A D gene is named only where the DNA matches it firmly.

j_call d_call v_call cdr3_aa cdr3_nt
TRBJ2-3 TRBD2 TRBV5-1 CASSLQAGGRRDTQYF TGCGCCAGCAGCTTACAAGCGGGGGGGCGAAGAGATACGCAGTATTTT
TRBJ2-2 TRBD2 TRBV7-6 CASSPWGLASNTGELFF TGTGCCAGCAGCCCCTGGGGACTAGCGTCGAACACCGGGGAGCTGTTTTTT
TRBJ1-2 - TRBV12-3/TRBV12-4 CASSSPGADGYTF TGTGCCAGCAGTTCCCCTGGGGCAGATGGCTACACCTTC
TRBJ2-3 TRBD1 TRBV5-5 CASSVQGYTDTQYF TGTGCCAGCAGCGTACAGGGGTACACAGATACGCAGTATTTT
TRBJ1-6 - TRBV6-5 CASSQGFDNNSPLHF TGTGCCAGCAGTCAGGGGTTCGATAATAATTCACCCCTCCACTTT
TRBJ2-5 TRBD2 TRBV10-1 CARKASGGEETQYF TGCGCCAGGAAAGCTAGCGGGGGGGAGGAGACCCAGTACTTC
TRBJ2-1 TRBD2 TRBV4-1 CASSHPSGGADNEQFF TGCGCCAGCAGTCATCCTAGCGGGGGGGCGGATAATGAGCAGTTCTTC
TRBJ2-7 - TRBV2 CASSDHRDIFSYEQYF TGTGCCAGCAGTGACCACCGGGACATCTTCTCCTACGAGCAGTACTTC
TRBJ2-2 TRBD1 TRBV5-4 CASSLATGTGGRNGELFF TGTGCCAGCAGTCTCGCCACCGGGACAGGGGGCCGAAACGGGGAGCTGTTTTTT
TRBJ1-4 - TRBV7-2 CASSFFVNEKLFF TGTGCCAGCAGCTTCTTTGTAAATGAAAAACTGTTTTTT
TRBJ1-2 - TRBV7-9 CASSSGGRGNYGYTF TGTGCCAGCAGCTCAGGTGGTCGCGGGAACTATGGCTACACCTTC
TRBJ1-2 - TRBV7-2 CASSLGGLNYGYTF TGTGCCAGCAGCTTAGGAGGGCTAAACTATGGCTACACCTTC
TRBJ2-1 TRBD2 TRBV10-2 CASSEGTSGGEQFF TGCGCCAGCAGTGAGGGGACTAGCGGGGGTGAGCAGTTCTTC
TRBJ2-1 TRBD1 TRBV6-5 CASSPQGEWQFF TGTGCCAGCAGCCCACAGGGGGAATGGCAGTTCTTC
TRBJ1-6 TRBD1 TRBV7-2 CASSLEGQGNSPLHF TGTGCCAGCAGCTTAGAGGGACAGGGAAATTCACCCCTCCACTTT
TRBJ2-1 TRBD2 TRBV30 CAWSVRWLAGRSSYNEQFF TGTGCCTGGAGTGTACGTTGGCTAGCGGGGCGTAGCTCCTACAATGAGCAGTTCTTC
TRBJ2-3 - TRBV6-2/TRBV6-3 CASSWGYRAQTDTQYF TGTGCCAGCAGCTGGGGGTACAGGGCTCAAACAGATACGCAGTATTTT